This is a list of T cell receptor beta chains from one sample in a study of CD8 T cells in ankylosing spondylitis. One entry per CDR3 protein, called by TCRdb with MiXCR from the 5' RACE reads. The sample includes hundreds of thousands of distinct CDR3 sequences, roughly 12% of them seen just once. Sequenced material: blood, either unsorted or a sorted T cell fraction (not recorded which). These receptor sequences come from a male donor with ankylosing spondylitis. CDR3s include the opening cysteine and the closing phenylalanine or tryptophan. D genes are given only for firm matches. Size is stated for part of the rows, as once, few or many counts, or as a class when the clone is expanded.

size	J	V	D	CDR3	DNA
.	TRBJ1-1	TRBV29-1	TRBD1	CSVNRGSFRNTEAFF	TGCAGCGTCAACAGGGGGAGTTTTAGGAACACTGAAGCTTTCTTT
many	TRBJ2-3	TRBV29-1	TRBD2	CSVAGSTDTQYF	TGCAGCGTAGCGGGGTCCACAGATACGCAGTATTTT
many	TRBJ2-5	TRBV10-3	TRBD1	CAIRGQGYQETQYF	TGTGCCATCAGAGGACAGGGGTACCAAGAGACCCAGTACTTC
few	TRBJ2-3	TRBV11-1	TRBD2	CASSPRLADYTDTQYF	TGTGCCAGCAGCCCCCGACTAGCGGATTACACAGATACGCAGTATTTT
few	TRBJ2-3	TRBV5-1	.	CASSLFSQTDTQYF	TGCGCCAGCAGCTTGTTCTCCCAGACAGATACGCAGTATTTT
.	TRBJ1-5	TRBV5-1	.	CASSLGTVGDQPQHF	TGCGCCAGCAGCTTAGGAACAGTCGGGGATCAGCCCCAGCATTTT
many	TRBJ2-4	TRBV20-1	.	CSASLLEEQNIQYF	TGCAGTGCTAGCCTCCTAGAGGAACAAAACATTCAGTACTTC
few	TRBJ2-3	TRBV4-3	TRBD1	CASSQGARGRTDTQYF	TGCGCCAGCAGCCAAGGGGCCAGGGGGCGTACAGATACGCAGTATTTT
.	TRBJ1-3	TRBV6-5	.	CASSYARSGNTIYF	TGTGCCAGCAGTTACGCCCGCTCTGGAAACACCATATATTTT
.	TRBJ2-1	TRBV9	TRBD2	CASSAPDGRGGLNEQFF	TGTGCCAGCAGCGCACCAGATGGGCGGGGGGGCTTAAATGAGCAGTTCTTC
.	TRBJ1-2	TRBV7-9	.	CASSRGQTNYGYTF	TGTGCCAGCAGCCGAGGACAGACTAACTATGGCTACACCTTC
few	TRBJ2-2	TRBV11-2	.	CASRGTKNTGELFF	TGTGCCAGCAGAGGGACCAAGAACACCGGGGAGCTGTTTTTT
.	TRBJ2-7	TRBV18	.	CVSSPSENYEQYF	TGTGTCAGCTCACCAAGTGAGAACTACGAGCAGTACTTC
few	TRBJ2-7	TRBV3-1	.	CASSPPPNGTIYEQYF	TGTGCCAGCAGCCCGCCCCCTAACGGGACCATCTACGAGCAGTACTTC
many	TRBJ2-1	TRBV20-1	TRBD2	CSAGTSLANEQFF	TGCAGTGCCGGGACTAGTCTTGCAAATGAGCAGTTCTTC
few	TRBJ1-5	TRBV4-3	.	CASSQDWQSNQPQHF	TGCGCCAGCAGCCAAGATTGGCAGAGCAATCAGCCCCAGCATTTT
few	TRBJ2-1	TRBV3-1	TRBD1	CASSQGYRGNEQFF	TGTGCCAGCAGCCAAGGGTACAGGGGCAATGAGCAGTTCTTC
few	TRBJ1-4	TRBV27	.	CASSLAGKLFF	TGTGCCAGCAGTTTGGCGGGAAAACTGTTTTTT
few	TRBJ1-3	TRBV10-3	TRBD1	CAISDSLTGAGNTIYF	TGTGCCATCAGTGATTCTCTCACAGGGGCTGGAAACACCATATATTTT
.	TRBJ1-2	TRBV4-3	.	CASSQVLGDGYTF	TGCGCCAGCAGCCAAGTGTTGGGGGATGGCTACACCTTC
.	TRBJ1-3	TRBV19	.	CASSISGESSGNTIYF	TGTGCCAGTAGTATAAGCGGCGAAAGCTCTGGAAACACCATATATTTT
.	TRBJ2-5	TRBV7-2	.	CASSFDIWGLGGTQYF	TGTGCCAGCAGCTTCGACATCTGGGGGCTAGGGGGGACCCAGTACTTC
.	TRBJ2-5	TRBV5-5	TRBD1	CASSLEGTGEETQYF	TGTGCCAGCAGCTTGGAAGGGACAGGGGAAGAGACCCAGTACTTC
few	TRBJ2-5	TRBV7-6	TRBD1	CASSLRGQGDRETQYF	TGTGCCAGCAGCCTAAGGGGACAGGGAGATCGGGAGACCCAGTACTTC
few	TRBJ2-7	TRBV10-3	.	CAIRGPGAAGEQYF	TGTGCCATCAGGGGCCCCGGGGCGGCCGGCGAGCAGTACTTC
.	TRBJ2-7	TRBV12-3/TRBV12-4	.	CASRLGSYEQYF	TGTGCCAGCAGGCTGGGTTCCTACGAGCAGTACTTC
few	TRBJ1-2	TRBV28	TRBD1	CASSPFHRGGYGYTF	TGTGCCAGCAGTCCCTTCCACAGGGGGGGGTATGGCTACACCTTC
many	TRBJ1-5	TRBV20-1	.	CSASGVWQPQHF	TGCAGTGCTTCAGGGGTTTGGCAGCCCCAGCATTTT
few	TRBJ1-1	TRBV11-2	.	CASSSPGRGGSWVNTEAFF	TGTGCCAGCAGCTCACCCGGGAGGGGAGGTTCTTGGGTGAACACTGAAGCTTTCTTT
.	TRBJ1-1	TRBV5-6	.	CASTQPQGLNTEAFF	TGTGCCAGCACCCAGCCACAAGGGCTGAACACTGAAGCTTTCTTT
many	TRBJ2-7	TRBV5-1	TRBD1	CASSLQGIPYEQYF	TGCGCCAGCAGCCTACAGGGGATTCCCTACGAGCAGTACTTC
.	TRBJ1-1	TRBV20-1	.	CSASLGVHTEAFF	TGCAGTGCTTCCCTGGGGGTCCACACTGAAGCTTTCTTT
many	TRBJ2-7	TRBV7-3	.	CASSPGRERYYEQYF	TGTGCCAGCAGCCCCGGACGAGAGAGGTACTACGAGCAGTACTTC
.	TRBJ2-5	TRBV20-1	.	CSARDGGLETQYF	TGCAGTGCTAGAGATGGGGGGTTGGAGACCCAGTACTTC
few	TRBJ1-1	TRBV18	.	CASSPASREAFF	TGTGCCAGCTCACCGGCTTCCAGGGAAGCTTTCTTT
.	TRBJ2-5	TRBV5-4	.	CASSLKGAETQYF	TGTGCCAGCAGCTTGAAAGGGGCCGAGACCCAGTACTTC
.	TRBJ2-1	TRBV20-1	.	CSAPSRDLRGEQFF	TGCAGTGCGCCGTCCCGGGACCTTCGGGGTGAGCAGTTCTTC
few	TRBJ1-2	TRBV12-3/TRBV12-4	.	CASSLWVSDYGYTF	TGTGCCAGCAGTTTATGGGTTTCGGACTATGGCTACACCTTC
.	TRBJ2-3	TRBV7-6	.	CASSLVPSGWGTDTQYF	TGTGCCAGCAGCTTAGTGCCCAGCGGATGGGGGACAGATACGCAGTATTTT
many	TRBJ2-1	TRBV20-1	TRBD2	CSARAGTSSYNEQFF	TGCAGTGCTAGAGCGGGGACTAGCTCCTACAATGAGCAGTTCTTC
.	TRBJ1-5	TRBV6-1	.	CASSSRDIGSYQPQHF	TGTGCCAGCAGTTCCCGGGACATCGGTTCCTATCAGCCCCAGCATTTT
.	TRBJ2-3	TRBV11-1	.	CASSLGVQKYF	TGTGCCAGCAGCTTAGGGGTACAGAAGTATTTT
few	TRBJ2-5	TRBV4-3	.	CASSQDGGKAQYF	TGCGCCAGCAGCCAAGATGGGGGGAAGGCCCAGTACTTC
.	TRBJ1-2	TRBV5-5	.	CASSVGQRPGYTF	TGTGCCAGCAGCGTTGGCCAGCGTCCTGGCTACACCTTC
few	TRBJ2-6	TRBV6-5	.	CASSYKPGGNSGANVLTF	TGTGCCAGCAGTTACAAACCAGGGGGGAATTCTGGGGCCAACGTCCTGACTTTC
.	TRBJ2-7	TRBV11-2	TRBD1	CASRHLRTGGNEQYF	TGTGCCAGCAGACACTTACGGACAGGGGGAAACGAGCAGTACTTC